The clone carrying this T cell receptor beta chain was observed once. This table comes from immunoSEQ multiplex PCR, and its TCRdb copy is limited to in-frame clones, with some not included. The table includes about 140,000 clones, roughly 89% detected once. Trimming removed 3 bases at V and 7 bases at J, with 10 bases between. Germline CDR1 SEHNR, CDR2 FQNEAQ (reference sequence). The length of the CDR3 is 13 residues. The sample is drawn from a study of T cell responses to AZD1222 COVID-19 vaccine. The J gene is TRBJ2-1, the V gene TRBV7-9; D unresolved. The sequence was collected from an adult in good health. The source was peripheral blood, collected on day 0 of AZD1222 vaccination. CDR3: CASSFGFANEQFF. The CDR3 bases are TGTGCCAGCAGCTTCGGGTTTGCGAATGAGCAGTTCTTC.